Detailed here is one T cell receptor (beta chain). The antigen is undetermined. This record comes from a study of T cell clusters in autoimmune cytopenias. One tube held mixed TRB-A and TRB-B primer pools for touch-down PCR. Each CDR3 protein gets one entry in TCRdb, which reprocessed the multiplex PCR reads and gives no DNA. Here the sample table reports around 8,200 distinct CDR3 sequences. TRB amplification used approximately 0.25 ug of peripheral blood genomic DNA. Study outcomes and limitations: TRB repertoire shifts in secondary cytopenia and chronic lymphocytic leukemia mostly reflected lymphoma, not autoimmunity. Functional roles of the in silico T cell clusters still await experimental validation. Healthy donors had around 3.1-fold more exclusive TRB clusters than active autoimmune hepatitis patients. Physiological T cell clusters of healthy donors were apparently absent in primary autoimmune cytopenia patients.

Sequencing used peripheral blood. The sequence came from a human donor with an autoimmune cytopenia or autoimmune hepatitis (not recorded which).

The CDR3 here is CASSPGGSNQPQHF. The chain combines TRBV18 with TRBJ1-5. Germline CDR1 and CDR2: KGHSH and LQKENI. The CDR3 sequence is 14 residues long.